One sample yielded the 8 T cell receptor beta chains listed below, sequenced in a study of T cells after yellow fever vaccination. In TCRdb, the 5' RACE reads were re-called with MiXCR into one record per CDR3 protein. The table shows some 110,000 distinct CDR3 sequences, with roughly 6.8% occurring only once. Sequenced material: CD4+ T cells sorted from PBMCs, taken about 41 days after the first yellow fever vaccination. These receptors were taken from a man aged 18 to 29 who received the YFV17D yellow fever vaccine.

This clonotype showed up many times. This chain connects TRBV5-1 to TRBJ2-2; 7 bases align to TRBD1. V lost 3 bases to trimming and J lost 0 bases; unmatched junction nucleotides: 2. CDR3 length equals 15 residues. Germline loops: CDR1 SGHRS, CDR2 YFSETQ. The chain's CDR3 is CASSWGQTNTGELFF. The CDR3 bases are TGCGCCAGCAGCTGGGGACAGACGAACACCGGGGAGCTGTTTTTT.

V and J are TRBV9 and TRBJ1-5; no clear D. Per the germline V gene, CDR1 is SGDLS and CDR2 is YYNGEE. The CDR3 sequence is 14 residues long. V was trimmed by 4 bases and J by 4 bases, leaving 12 bases between them. As DNA, the CDR3 is TGTGCCAGCAGCAAAAGGAGTGAAAATCAGCCCCAGCATTTT. This sequence encodes CASSKRSENQPQHF. The whole variable domain, filled in from reference TRBV9 and TRBJ1-5, reads DSGVTQTPKHLITATGQRVTLRCSPRSGDLSVYWYQQSLDQGLQFLIQYYNGEERAKGNILERFSAQQFPDLHSELNLSSLELGDSALYFCASSKRSENQPQHFGDGTRLSIL.

This clonotype was detected many times. The chain combines TRBV12-3 or TRBV12-4 with TRBJ2-3; 9 bases match TRBD2. Trimming at V came to 3 bases and at J to 4 bases, leaving 8 bases not matched to a gene. The CDR3 totals 16 residues. CDR3 protein: CASSFWAGGEPDTQYF. In nucleotides, the CDR3 is TGTGCCAGCAGTTTTTGGGCGGGGGGGGAACCAGATACGCAGTATTTT.

This clonotype has ten or more counts. The chain is built from TRBV10-1 and TRBJ2-2, with D tentatively TRBD2 (6 bases). From germline, CDR1 is WNHNN and CDR2 SYGVQD (reference sequence). Trimming pared 6 bases from V and 0 bases from J, leaving 11 bases between. CDR3 size: 15 residues. The CDR3 DNA reads TGCGCCAGCAGGGGACTGGGGTCGAACACCGGGGAGCTGTTTTTT. It codes for CASRGLGSNTGELFF.

This clonotype has ten or more counts. The gene calls are TRBV30 and TRBJ2-7; 8 bases line up with TRBD2. Losses at the gene ends were 2 bases for V and 6 bases for J; bases not matched to a gene: 3. CDR1 is GTSNPN and CDR2 is SVGIG in the germline V gene (reference sequence). This CDR3 region has 12 residues. The CDR3 region is CAWSPGGGEQYF. The CDR3 nucleotides read TGTGCCTGGAGTCCGGGAGGGGGCGAGCAGTACTTC.

This clonotype was picked up many times. The CDR3 here is CATGTRGGGRFF. The CDR3 DNA is TGTGCCACCGGGACTAGAGGGGGGGGTCGGTTCTTC. This sequence joins TRBV27 and TRBJ2-1; 8 bases align to TRBD2. This CDR3 contains 12 residues. The germline V gene encodes CDR1 MNHEY and CDR2 SMNVEV (reference sequence). V gave up 10 bases and J gave up 15 bases; unmatched junction bases: 14.

This clonotype was picked up many times. The J gene is TRBJ2-5, the V gene TRBV20-1, with a tentative D call TRBD1 (5 bases). V was shortened by 0 bases and J by 1 base, with 6 bases between the two germline ends. The CDR3 is 13 residues long. Germline V lookup: CDR1 DFQATT, CDR2 SNEGSKA (reference sequence). The CDR3 sequence is CSARDRVQETQYF. Written as DNA, the CDR3 is TGCAGTGCTAGAGACAGGGTCCAAGAGACCCAGTACTTC.

This clonotype was counted at least ten times. The rearrangement joins TRBV5-6 to TRBJ2-7; tentative D call: TRBD1 (5 bases). CDR3 size: 11 residues. Trimming took off 0 bases at V and 8 bases at J, with 6 bases between the two ends. Germline lookup yields CDR1 SGHDT and CDR2 YYEEEE. As DNA, the CDR3 is TGTGCCAGCAGCTTGGACAGGAAGCAGTACTTC. Translated: CASSLDRKQYF.